A selection of T cell receptor beta chains follows, all from one sample in a study of cytomegalovirus exposure and HLA in healthy donors. Here immunoSEQ multiplex PCR was the method, and the copy in TCRdb shows in-frame clones only, minus some. The repertoire holds some 170,000 clones, around nine tenths seen once, with roughly 2.6% in the top ten. The specimen sequenced was PBMCs. The receptors were sampled from a man younger than 35 in good health and CMV-seropositive. CDR3s include the opening cysteine and the closing phenylalanine or tryptophan. D genes are given only for firm matches. Size tells how often a clone was seen (once, few, many) or the class of an expanded clone, and some rows leave it out.

V	size	J	D	DNA	CDR3
TRBV7-2	NA	TRBJ2-7	NA	TGTGCCAGCAGCTCTTCAATCGAGACAGGTATTTACGAGCAGTACTTC	CASSSSIETGIYEQYF
TRBV2	NA	TRBJ2-7	TRBD1	TGTGCCAGCAGTTATAGACAGGGGAGGACCTACGAGCAGTACTTC	CASSYRQGRTYEQYF
TRBV6-1	NA	TRBJ1-5	TRBD1	TGTGCCAGCAGTGACGGACAGGGGTGGTTCCATCAGCCCCAGCATTTT	CASSDGQGWFHQPQHF
TRBV7-9	NA	TRBJ2-1	TRBD2	TGTGCCAGCAGCTTAGGCAGCGGGAGGGCCAGGAATGAGCAGTTCTTC	CASSLGSGRARNEQFF
TRBV11-2	once	TRBJ2-2	TRBD2	TGTGCCAGCAGCTTATTCCTTGGGACTAGCAGACTGAACACCGGGGAGCTGTTTTTT	CASSLFLGTSRLNTGELFF
TRBV2	NA	TRBJ2-1	NA	TGTGCCAGCAGTCCGGAGGGCGGGCCCTACAATGAGCAGTTCTTC	CASSPEGGPYNEQFF
TRBV7-2	NA	TRBJ1-2	NA	TGTGCCAGCAGCTTAGAGGTACAGGAGTATGGCTACACCTTC	CASSLEVQEYGYTF
TRBV7-9	once	TRBJ2-7	NA	TGTGCCAGCAGCTTAGGACTACGGACGGATACTTGGACCTACGAGCAGTACTTC	CASSLGLRTDTWTYEQYF
TRBV19	NA	TRBJ1-5	NA	TGTGCCAGTACTACCGGTGGTCTGCCCCAGCATTTT	CASTTGGLPQHF
TRBV7-7	NA	TRBJ2-7	TRBD2	TGTGCTAGCAGCCCAGGTGGGACTAGCAAACTTGACGAGCAGTACTTC	CASSPGGTSKLDEQYF
TRBV6-4	NA	TRBJ2-1	TRBD1	TGTGCCAGCAGTGACACCGGACAGGGCCAATACAATGAGCAGTTCTTC	CASSDTGQGQYNEQFF
TRBV7-2	NA	TRBJ2-7	TRBD1	TGTGCCAGCAGCCGCCCCCTCGACAGGGCCTCCTACGAGCAGTACTTC	CASSRPLDRASYEQYF
TRBV11-3	NA	TRBJ2-1	TRBD2	TGTGCCAGCAGCTTAGACCAGGGAGGGACTAGCGGTTACAATGAGCAGTTCTTC	CASSLDQGGTSGYNEQFF
TRBV27	NA	TRBJ2-7	NA	TGTGCCAGCAGTTTACGGTCGGCTCGGAGCTCCTACGAGCAGTACTTC	CASSLRSARSSYEQYF
TRBV18	NA	TRBJ2-3	TRBD2	TGTGCCAGCTCACCACGGTCTAGCGGGGTCGGCACAGATACGCAGTATTTT	CASSPRSSGVGTDTQYF
TRBV20-1	NA	TRBJ1-3	NA	TGCAGTGCTAGGCTGAGGGACACCATATATTTT	CSARLRDTIYF
TRBV7-8	NA	TRBJ1-2	TRBD1	TGTGCCAGCAGCCCAGACAGGGGTCCCTATGGCTACACCTTC	CASSPDRGPYGYTF
TRBV6-4	once	TRBJ2-1	NA	TGTGCCAGCAGTGTCTATCCGGGAGAGGTCAATTTGTTCTTC	CASSVYPGEVNLFF
TRBV7-9	NA	TRBJ2-7	NA	TGTGCCAGCAGCTGGGGTTCAGGGAGGAAGACACCTTACGAGCAGTACTTC	CASSWGSGRKTPYEQYF
TRBV7-9	NA	TRBJ1-2	NA	TGTGCCAGCAGCTTTTGGACAGAGGTTGGCTACACCTTC	CASSFWTEVGYTF
TRBV29-1	NA	TRBJ1-1	TRBD1	TGCAGCGTTGAACTACCTCCGTCTCAGGGGGCAGACACTGAAGCTTTCTTT	CSVELPPSQGADTEAFF
TRBV7-3	NA	TRBJ2-3	NA	TGTGCCAGCAGTTTCACAGGGCCCGATACGCAGTATTTT	CASSFTGPDTQYF
TRBV7-8	NA	TRBJ2-1	NA	TGTGCCAGCAGCTTATGGCGGCACAATGAGCAGTTCTTC	CASSLWRHNEQFF
TRBV7-9	NA	TRBJ2-7	NA	TGTGCCAGCACCCAACTAGTTCCCCCCTACGAGCAGTACTTC	CASTQLVPPYEQYF
TRBV29-1	NA	TRBJ1-1	NA	TGCAGCGTTGAACTAGGGGCCACTGAAGCTTTCTTT	CSVELGATEAFF
TRBV7-9	NA	TRBJ2-3	NA	TGTGCCAGCAGCGATCCGACAGACCCGATTACAGATACGCAGTATTTT	CASSDPTDPITDTQYF
TRBV25-1	NA	TRBJ2-1	NA	TGTGCCAGCAGTGTGGGGGGAGGAGGCGATGAGCAGTTCTTC	CASSVGGGGDEQFF
TRBV9	NA	TRBJ1-1	TRBD1	TGTGCCAACAGCGTATCTCCAGGGGGCGGATCTGAAGCTTTCTTT	CANSVSPGGGSEAFF
TRBV7-2	NA	TRBJ1-4	NA	TGTGCCAGCAGCCCCCTCGGGGGAGATGATGAAAAACTGTTTTTT	CASSPLGGDDEKLFF
TRBV5-4	NA	TRBJ2-3	NA	TGTGCCAGCAGCTCGGGAGGACAGGGTACGAATACGCAGTATTTT	CASSSGGQGTNTQYF
TRBV7-3	NA	TRBJ2-7	NA	TGTGCCAGCAGCTACTCTCAGGGTTCCGAGCAGTACTTC	CASSYSQGSEQYF
TRBV28	few	TRBJ2-2	TRBD1	TGTGCCAGCAGTTTTCTAGGGGGCGCGGCCACCGGGGAGCTGTTTTTT	CASSFLGGAATGELFF
TRBV29-1	NA	TRBJ1-2	TRBD1	TGCAGCGTTCAAACAGGGGGCAGGGGCTATGGCTACACCTTC	CSVQTGGRGYGYTF
TRBV4-2	NA	TRBJ2-5	NA	TGTGCCAGCAGCCAAGATGGAGGGGCCGGAAAGACCCAGTACTTC	CASSQDGGAGKTQYF
TRBV28	NA	TRBJ1-5	NA	TGTGCCAGCAGTTTATTCTTCCAGGGCGCGGGCAATCAGCCCCAGCATTTT	CASSLFFQGAGNQPQHF
TRBV28	NA	TRBJ2-7	TRBD2	TGTGCCAGCAGTTTACTTTGGACTAGCGGGAGAAGCTCCTACGAGCAGTACTTC	CASSLLWTSGRSSYEQYF
TRBV28	NA	TRBJ1-2	NA	TGTGCCAGCAGACTTTCCGGGACACTGGATCCTAATGGCTACACCTTC	CASRLSGTLDPNGYTF
TRBV27	few	TRBJ2-7	NA	TGTGCCAGCAGTTTAAAGGGGGAGCAGTACTTC	CASSLKGEQYF
TRBV18	NA	TRBJ1-2	TRBD1	TGTGCCAGCTCACCACAGAGGGACAGTAATGGCTACACCTTC	CASSPQRDSNGYTF